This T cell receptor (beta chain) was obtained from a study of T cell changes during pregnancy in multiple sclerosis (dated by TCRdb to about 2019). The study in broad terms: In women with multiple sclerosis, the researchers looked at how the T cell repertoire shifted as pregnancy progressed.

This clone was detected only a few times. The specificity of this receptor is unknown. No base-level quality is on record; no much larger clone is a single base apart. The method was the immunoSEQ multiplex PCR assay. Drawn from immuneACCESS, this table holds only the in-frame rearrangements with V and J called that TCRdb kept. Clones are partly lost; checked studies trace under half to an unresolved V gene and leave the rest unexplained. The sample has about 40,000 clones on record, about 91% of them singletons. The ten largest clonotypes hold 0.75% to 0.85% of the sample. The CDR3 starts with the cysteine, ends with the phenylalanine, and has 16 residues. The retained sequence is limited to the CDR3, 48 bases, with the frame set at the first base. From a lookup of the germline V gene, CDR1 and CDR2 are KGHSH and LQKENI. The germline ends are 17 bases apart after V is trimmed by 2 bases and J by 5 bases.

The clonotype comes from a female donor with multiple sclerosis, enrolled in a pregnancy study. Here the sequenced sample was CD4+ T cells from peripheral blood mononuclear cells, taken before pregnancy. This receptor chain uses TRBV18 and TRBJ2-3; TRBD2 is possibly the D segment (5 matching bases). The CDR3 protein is CASSPDRDRWGDTQYF. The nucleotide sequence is TGTGCCAGCTCACCAGACCGGGATAGGTGGGGAGATACGCAGTATTTT.